The sequence of this T cell receptor (beta chain) was determined in a study of CD8 T cells in ankylosing spondylitis. Findings of the study overall: Ankylosing spondylitis blood appeared to be characterized by a TCR beta motif of several highly homologous variants.

The V and J ends lost 2 bases and 9 bases, in that order; junction bases with no gene match: 11. Germline V gene lookup returns CDR1 SGHRS and CDR2 YFSETQ. CDR3 length equals 15 residues. As to this clonotype: Antigen specificity is unknown.

It was by quantitative 5'-RACE with molecular barcodes that TCR beta libraries were made. A single record per CDR3 protein comes from TCRdb applying MiXCR to the 5' RACE reads. The table has about 500,000 distinct CDR3 sequences, 5.3% seen once. V gene TRBV5-1 combines with J gene TRBJ2-1; 7 nucleotides line up with TRBD2. Sequencing was carried out using blood, either unsorted or a sorted T cell fraction (not recorded which). The TCR was taken from a male donor with ankylosing spondylitis. The DNA of the CDR3 is TGCGCCAGCAGCTTAAAGCGGGACGGGGACGCTGAGCAGTTCTTC. It codes for CASSLKRDGDAEQFF.